This T cell receptor beta chain was retrieved from a study of blood T cell repertoires in COVID-19. Study overall: PBMCs, B-cell-depleted T cells, or T cells provided the cDNA or gDNA that made up the material.

The CDR3 is 15 amino acids. The trim removed 4 bases at V and 1 base at J, leaving 5 bases unmatched. From germline, CDR1 is MRHNA and CDR2 SNTAGT. Profiling relied on immunoSEQ multiplex PCR, and the TCRdb table lists in-frame clones only, not all of them. This sample yields about 89,000 clones, of which around three quarters are seen a single time; less than 60% belongs to the top ten. The V call is TRBV6-4, the J call TRBJ2-3; 7 positions agree with TRBD1. Sequencing input: peripheral blood. This receptor was obtained from a human donor in a cohort sampled during active COVID-19. CDR3 loop: CASSVSGTGTDTQYF. CDR3 sequence (DNA): TGTGCCAGCAGTGTTTCCGGGACAGGCACAGATACGCAGTATTTT.